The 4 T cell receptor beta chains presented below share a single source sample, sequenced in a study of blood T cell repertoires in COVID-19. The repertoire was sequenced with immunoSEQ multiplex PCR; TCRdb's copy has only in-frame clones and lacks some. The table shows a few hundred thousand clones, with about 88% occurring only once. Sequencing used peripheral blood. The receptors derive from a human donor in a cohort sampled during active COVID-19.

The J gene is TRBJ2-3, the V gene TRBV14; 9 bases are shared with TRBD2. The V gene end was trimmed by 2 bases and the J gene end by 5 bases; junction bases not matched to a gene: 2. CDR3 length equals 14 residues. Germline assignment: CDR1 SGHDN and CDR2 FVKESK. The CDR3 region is CASSQLAGEDTQYF. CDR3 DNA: TGTGCCAGCAGCCAATTAGCGGGAGAAGATACGCAGTATTTT.

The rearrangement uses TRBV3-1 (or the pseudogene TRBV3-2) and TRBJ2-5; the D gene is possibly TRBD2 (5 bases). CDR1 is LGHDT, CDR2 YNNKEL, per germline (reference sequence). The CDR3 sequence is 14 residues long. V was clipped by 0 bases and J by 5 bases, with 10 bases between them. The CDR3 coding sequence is TGTGCCAGCAGCCAAGATCCTAGCAGTGAGACCCAGTACTTC. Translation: CASSQDPSSETQYF.

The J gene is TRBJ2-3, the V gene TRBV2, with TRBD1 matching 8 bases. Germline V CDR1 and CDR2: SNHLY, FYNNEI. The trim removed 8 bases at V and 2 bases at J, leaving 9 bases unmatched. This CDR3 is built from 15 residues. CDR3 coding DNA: TGTGCCAGCCCAGACTCGACAGGGGCCACAGATACGCAGTATTTT. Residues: CASPDSTGATDTQYF.

CDR3 amino acids: CASSPGTGGSGGYTF. The CDR3 DNA follows: TGTGCCAGCAGCCCCGGGACAGGGGGCTCTGGGGGCTACACCTTC. The chain joins TRBV9 to TRBJ1-2; 12 nucleotides line up with TRBD1. Germline CDR1 SGDLS, CDR2 YYNGEE. The CDR3 sequence is 15 residues long. J was trimmed by 8 bases and V by 4 bases; bases with no gene match: 9.